This paragraph covers one T cell receptor (beta chain) sequence. The source of the sample is a study of blood T cell repertoires in COVID-19. Original methodology: Amplified reference gene primers provided the basis for estimating nucleated cell counts. Method: immunoSEQ multiplex PCR; TCRdb's copy keeps in-frame clones and lacks some. The DNA was the basis for D and trimming; V, J and clone size are from that table. The top ten clones hold approximately 14% of a sample with 55,000 to 90,000 clones, about nine tenths of them seen once. The CDR3 totals 13 residues. Germline loops: CDR1 SGHRS, CDR2 YFSETQ. J lost 7 bases, V lost 3 bases, and 7 bases had no gene match.

This TCR was recovered from a human donor with active COVID-19. The donor label of this sample is uncertain. The chain is built from TRBV5-1 and TRBJ2-7; 7 bases line up with TRBD1. The sample taken for sequencing was peripheral blood. The DNA of the CDR3 is TGCGCCAGCAGCTACTTACAGGGGAGAGAGCAGTACTTC. Translated: CASSYLQGREQYF.